These 14 T cell receptor beta chains share one sample of origin, sequenced in a study of vaccination effects on CD4 cells after COVID-19. Having been cultured for roughly 9 days, the cells underwent CD4+ T cell isolation. Vaccination of participants consisted of two doses of either the BNT162b2 or mRNA-1273 vaccine. No antigens are known for them. The protocol was immunoSEQ multiplex PCR, while the TCRdb copy is restricted to in-frame clones and leaves out a portion. This sample carries 50,000 to 80,000 clones, 70% to 80% of them seen once, and the ten largest clones take around 2.5%. Material: CD4+ T cells from PBMCs cultured without peptide, obtained after COVID-19 vaccination. The receptors originated from a human donor who received a COVID-19 vaccine.

The chain carries TRBV6-5 and TRBJ2-5; 10 nucleotides agree with TRBD1. The germline V gene encodes CDR1 MNHEY and CDR2 SVGAGI. This CDR3 has 13 residues. Losses at the gene ends were 4 bases for V and 5 bases for J; bases not matched to a gene: 1. CDR3 in DNA: TGTGCCAGCAGTTGGGGACAGGGGGAGACCCAGTACTTC. Its translation: CASSWGQGETQYF.

This chain links TRBV6-6 with TRBJ1-3, with 7 bases that match TRBD1. CDR1 is MNHNY, CDR2 SVGAGI, per germline (reference sequence). V gave up 5 bases and J gave up 1 base; unmatched junction bases: 11. The CDR3 runs to 17 residues. Here the CDR3 reads CASSLRWDSGSGNTIYF. As DNA, the CDR3 is TGTGCCAGCAGTCTACGGTGGGACAGCGGATCTGGAAACACCATATATTTT.

The chain employs TRBV11-2 and TRBJ2-7; 8 positions agree with TRBD1. The CDR3 consists of 14 residues. CDR1 and CDR2 from the germline V gene are SGHAT and FQNNGV. The trim removed 5 bases at V and 2 bases at J, leaving 5 bases unmatched. CDR3 residues: CASSPDRGTYEQYV. The CDR3 bases are TGTGCCAGCAGCCCCGACAGGGGAACCTACGAGCAGTACGTC.

The CDR3: CASSFGWGTKSYEQYV. The CDR3 nucleotides read TGTGCCAGCAGCTTTGGGTGGGGGACAAAATCCTACGAGCAGTACGTC. V usage is TRBV11-2 and J usage is TRBJ2-7, with a weak D call TRBD1 (6 bases). Trimming left V 3 bases short and J 1 base short, with 16 bases between. CDR3 length: 16 residues. Germline V gene lookup returns CDR1 SGHAT and CDR2 FQNNGV.

In this sample, this clone turned up a few times. The same CDR3 also results from other DNA sequences found in this sample. V usage is TRBV29-1 and J usage is TRBJ1-2; no firm D call. Germline V gives CDR1 SQVTM, CDR2 ANQGSEA. The CDR3 covers 10 residues. V shed 0 bases and J shed 8 bases, with 4 bases lying between them. CDR3 region: CSVEDYGYTF. DNA for the CDR3: TGCAGCGTTGAAGATTACGGCTACACCTTC.

The chain is built from TRBV27 and TRBJ1-1; D is perhaps TRBD1 (6 bases). Germline loops: CDR1 MNHEY, CDR2 SMNVEV (reference sequence). V lost 6 bases to trimming and J lost 4 bases, with 18 bases between them. This CDR3 is 15 amino acids long. The CDR3 bases are TGTGCCAGCAGACCACAACAGGGAATTGTCACTGAAGCTTTCTTT. Protein sequence: CASRPQQGIVTEAFF.

The CDR3 DNA reads TGTGCCAGCAGCTTGTGGACAGGTTCAAACACTGAAGCTTTCTTT. As protein: CASSLWTGSNTEAFF. V is TRBV7-9 and J is TRBJ1-1, with 7 bases fitting TRBD1. After removal of 3 bases from V and 2 bases from J, the junction contained 6 bases not matched to a gene. The CDR3 consists of 15 residues. Germline-derived CDR1 and CDR2 are SEHNR and FQNEAQ (reference sequence).

In its sample, this clone was seen a few times. The chain couples TRBV28 to TRBJ1-4; 10 nucleotides align to TRBD1. This CDR3 spans 15 amino acids. V gave up 3 bases and J gave up 8 bases; unmatched junction bases: 6. From germline, CDR1 is MDHEN and CDR2 SYDVKM. CDR3 nucleotides: TGTGCCAGCAGTTTTAGCGACAGGGGGCGGGAAAAACTGTTTTTT. It codes for CASSFSDRGREKLFF.

J is TRBJ2-7 and V is TRBV10-3; D is undetermined. The V gene's germline CDR1 is ENHRY and CDR2 SYGVKD. V was cut by 0 bases and J by 5 bases, with 20 bases left in between. CDR3 size: 17 residues. The CDR3, as DNA: TGTGCCATCAGTGAGTCGATTTACGGTAGGACCCGCCACGAGCAGTACGTC. Translation: CAISESIYGRTRHEQYV.

In regard to this clone: Within the sample, other DNA sequences also encode this same CDR3. This rearrangement joins TRBV5-1 to TRBJ2-5; a weak D match, TRBD1 (5 bases). Germline-derived CDR1 and CDR2 are SGHRS and YFSETQ. With 0 bases removed from V and 1 base from J, the gap between germline ends came to 7 bases. The CDR3 is made up of 14 amino acids. In DNA, the CDR3 is TGCGCCAGCAGCTTGGGGGGCAGCCAAGAGACCCAGTACTTC. Protein product: CASSLGGSQETQYF.

The chain combines TRBV5-6 with TRBJ1-4; D is unclear. Trimming stripped 0 bases from V and 3 bases from J, with 6 bases between. The CDR3 contains 14 residues. The germline V gene has CDR1 SGHDT and CDR2 YYEEEE. The CDR3 protein is CASSLAGANEKLFF. As DNA, the CDR3 is TGTGCCAGCAGCTTGGCCGGGGCTAATGAAAAACTGTTTTTT. Full variable domain (outside the CDR3, taken from reference TRBV5-6 and TRBJ1-4): DAGVTQSPTHLIKTRGQQVTLRCSPKSGHDTVSWYQQALGQGPQFIFQYYEEEERQRGNFPDRFSGHQFPNYSSELNVNALLLGDSALYLCASSLAGANEKLFFGSGTQLSVL.

J is TRBJ2-3 and V is TRBV7-3, with 11 nucleotides matching TRBD2. With V trimmed by 2 bases and J by 7 bases, 8 bases remained unmatched. The germline V gene has CDR1 SGHTA and CDR2 FQGTGA. The CDR3 has 16 amino acids. The CDR3 reads CASSLGVAGGINTQYF. CDR3 in DNA: TGTGCCAGCAGCTTAGGTGTAGCGGGGGGGATAAATACGCAGTATTTT.

V gene TRBV7-6 combines with J gene TRBJ1-3, with 7 bases lining up with TRBD1. The ends lost 5 bases at V and 0 bases at J; junction bases unmatched: 10. The V gene's germline CDR1 is SGHVS and CDR2 FNYEAQ. This CDR3 is 17 amino acids long. The CDR3 DNA follows: TGTGCCAGCAGCCTACGACAGGGTACGGGCTCTGGAAACACCATATATTTT. Translation gives CASSLRQGTGSGNTIYF.

CDR3 in DNA: TGTGCCAGCAGCTTAGGGGACGCTGGGGCCAACGTCCTGACTTTC. This sequence encodes CASSLGDAGANVLTF. V usage is TRBV5-6 and J usage is TRBJ2-6; D could derive from TRBD1 or TRBD2 (5 bases each). V was pared by 2 bases and J by 2 bases, with 8 bases between. The germline gives CDR1 SGHDT, CDR2 YYEEEE. The CDR3 sequence is 15 residues long.